What follows describes a single T cell receptor (beta chain). PCR employed 60 Vbeta and 13 Jbeta primers. Methods used by the authors: It was a later analysis that counted about 80 million unique TCR beta chains, of which 9 million to 13 million were shared. TCRdb's copy holds only in-frame clones and misses some; the assay was immunoSEQ multiplex PCR. Clone size and V and J calls were adopted from that table, with D and trimming inferred from the DNA. The sample lists about 120,000 clones; roughly three fifths were seen once. Everyone who donated was a healthy bone marrow donor. The CDR3 has 13 residues. Germline V CDR1 and CDR2: SQVTM, ANQGSEA. Between the trimmed V and J ends, which lost 1 base and 6 bases, there was a span of 13 bases. This entry belongs to a study of cytomegalovirus exposure and HLA in healthy donors.

The receptor comes from a woman between 40 and 55 years old in good health and CMV-seropositive. The specimen sequenced was PBMCs. The rearrangement joins TRBV29-1 to TRBJ2-7, with a weak D call TRBD1 (6 bases). The CDR3 region has the DNA TGCAGCGTTGAAGGGCAGGGGCCTGGCGAGCAGTACTTC. It specifies CSVEGQGPGEQYF.